The rows below give T cell receptor beta chains drawn from one sample of a study of control samples from healthy donors and cancer patients. The data were produced by immunoSEQ multiplex PCR, yet TCRdb's version contains in-frame clones alone and is incomplete. The sample includes about 26,000 clones, about 82% of them seen just once. Sequencing input: PBMCs. The receptors shown here come from a woman aged 55-70 years with head and neck cancer. Each CDR3 is given with its conserved first and last residue. The D gene is left open where the match is weak. Size is omitted from some rows. Given values are once, few, many or a class for expanded clones.

J gene	clone size	V gene	D gene	CDR3 protein	CDR3 DNA
TRBJ1-2	-	TRBV27	TRBD1	CASSPRDRGGGYTF	TGTGCCAGCAGTCCGAGGGACAGGGGCGGTGGCTACACCTTC
TRBJ1-1	-	TRBV19	TRBD1	CASSEDRWNTEAFF	TGTGCCAGTAGTGAGGACAGGTGGAACACTGAAGCTTTCTTT
TRBJ2-1	-	TRBV5-6	-	CASSPPPRYIPRNEQFF	TGTGCCAGCAGCCCCCCCCCGCGGTACATACCTCGGAATGAGCAGTTCTTC
TRBJ1-3	once	TRBV11-3	-	CASSHGGNTIYF	TGTGCCAGCAGCCACGGTGGAAACACCATATATTTT
TRBJ2-2	-	TRBV9	-	CASSLGLTDTGELFF	TGTGCCAGCAGCCTCGGACTGACTGACACCGGGGAGCTGTTTTTT
TRBJ2-2	-	TRBV5-1	-	CASSLEADRVAGELFF	TGCGCCAGCAGCTTGGAGGCGGACCGGGTAGCCGGGGAGCTGTTTTTT
TRBJ2-1	-	TRBV5-1	-	CASSLSQYNEQFF	TGCGCCAGCAGCTTGTCTCAGTACAATGAGCAGTTCTTC
TRBJ1-2	-	TRBV11-3	TRBD1	CASSRDSGYTF	TGTGCCAGCAGCCGGGACAGTGGCTACACCTTC
TRBJ2-3	-	TRBV7-8	-	CASSSQPVDTQYF	TGTGCCAGCAGCTCGCAGCCGGTAGATACGCAGTATTTT
TRBJ1-4	-	TRBV9	-	CASSVGQENEKLFF	TGTGCCAGCAGCGTAGGACAGGAGAATGAAAAACTGTTTTTT
TRBJ2-2	once	TRBV18	-	CASSIDSGELFF	TGTGCCAGCTCTATCGACAGCGGGGAGCTGTTTTTT